Reported below is one T cell receptor (beta chain). The CDR3 is 16 amino acids. V shed 2 bases and J 8 bases; nucleotides not matched to a gene: 12. In germline, CDR1 is KGHDR, CDR2 SFDVKD. The method was immunoSEQ multiplex PCR; TCRdb's version includes in-frame clones alone and lacks a portion of them. This sample carries 200,000 to 300,000 clones, around 89% of them seen once, and the ten largest clones take under 2.5%. The data originate from a study of blood T cell repertoires in COVID-19. The receptor's source is a middle-aged woman with acute COVID-19. This chain links TRBV24-1 with TRBJ1-2; 8 nucleotides line up with TRBD1. Specimen: PBMCs or T cells enriched from blood (not recorded which). The CDR3 here is CATSDSRTGQRTGYTF. The CDR3 bases are TGTGCCACCAGTGATTCCAGGACAGGGCAAAGGACCGGCTACACCTTC.